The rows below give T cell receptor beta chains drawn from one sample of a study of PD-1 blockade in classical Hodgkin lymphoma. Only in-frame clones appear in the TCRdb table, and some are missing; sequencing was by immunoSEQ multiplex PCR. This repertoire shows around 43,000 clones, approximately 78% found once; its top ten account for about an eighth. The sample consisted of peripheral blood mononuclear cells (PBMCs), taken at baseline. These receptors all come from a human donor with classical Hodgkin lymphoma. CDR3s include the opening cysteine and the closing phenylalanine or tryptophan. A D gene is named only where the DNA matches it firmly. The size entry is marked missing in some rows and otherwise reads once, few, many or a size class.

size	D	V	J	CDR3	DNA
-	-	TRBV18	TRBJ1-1	CASSPLTFRDTEAFF	TGTGCCAGCTCACCCCTAACCTTCAGGGACACTGAAGCTTTCTTT
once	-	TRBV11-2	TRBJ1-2	CASSSNPTGSRDGYTF	TGTGCCAGCAGCTCCAACCCCACAGGGTCCAGAGATGGCTACACCTTC
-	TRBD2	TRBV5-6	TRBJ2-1	CASSLALPSGGEQFF	TGTGCCAGCAGCTTGGCTCTCCCTAGCGGGGGGGAGCAGTTCTTC
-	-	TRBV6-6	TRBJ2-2	CASTTTGELFF	TGTGCCAGCACCACTACCGGGGAGCTGTTTTTT
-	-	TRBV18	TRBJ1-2	CASSPYEGGVYGYTF	TGTGCCAGCTCACCTTATGAAGGTGGGGTATATGGCTACACCTTC
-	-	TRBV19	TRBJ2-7	CASSRSADGEQYF	TGTGCCAGTAGTAGGTCGGCGGACGGCGAGCAGTACTTC
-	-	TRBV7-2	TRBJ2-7	CASSLVGRGPSYEQYF	TGTGCCAGCAGCTTGGTGGGGCGGGGGCCCTCCTACGAGCAGTACTTC
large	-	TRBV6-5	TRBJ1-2	CASSYSFGGRYGYTF	TGTGCCAGCAGTTACTCATTCGGGGGGCGTTATGGCTACACCTTC
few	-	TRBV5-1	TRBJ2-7	CASRQGTGSEQYF	TGCGCCAGCAGACAAGGTACAGGGTCCGAGCAGTACTTC
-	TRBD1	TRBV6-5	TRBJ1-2	CASRPGQGVYGYTF	TGTGCCAGCAGGCCTGGACAGGGGGTCTATGGCTACACCTTC
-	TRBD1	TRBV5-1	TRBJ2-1	CASSLVQGRNEQFF	TGCGCCAGCAGCTTGGTACAGGGGAGAAATGAGCAGTTCTTC
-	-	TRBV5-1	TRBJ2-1	CASSPRVSERYNEQFF	TGCGCCAGCAGCCCCCGGGTCTCCGAGCGGTACAATGAGCAGTTCTTC
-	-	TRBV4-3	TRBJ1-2	CASSSGDTLYYGYTF	TGCGCCAGCAGCTCCGGAGACACACTTTACTATGGCTACACCTTC
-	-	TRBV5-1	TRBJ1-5	CASSPGAGAGEPQHF	TGCGCCAGCAGCCCGGGGGCAGGGGCGGGGGAGCCCCAGCATTTT
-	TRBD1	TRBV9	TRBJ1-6	CASSGDRKADNSPLHF	TGTGCCAGCAGCGGGGACAGAAAAGCGGATAATTCACCCCTCCACTTT
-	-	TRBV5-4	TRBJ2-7	CASSFQGGPYEQYF	TGTGCCAGCAGCTTTCAGGGAGGACCCTACGAGCAGTACTTC
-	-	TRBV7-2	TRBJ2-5	CASSKGLSSETQYF	TGTGCCAGCAGCAAGGGACTTTCCTCAGAGACCCAGTACTTC
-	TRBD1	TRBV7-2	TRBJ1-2	CASSHPTGGSGYTF	TGTGCCAGCAGTCATCCGACAGGGGGCTCTGGCTACACCTTC
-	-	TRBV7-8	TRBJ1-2	CASSPENPTRGYTF	TGTGCCAGCAGCCCGGAAAACCCCACGAGGGGCTACACCTTC
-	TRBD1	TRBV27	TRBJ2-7	CASSPTGGLYEQYF	TGTGCCAGCAGCCCTACAGGGGGCCTCTACGAGCAGTACTTC
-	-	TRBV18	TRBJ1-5	CASSPVRDRPQHF	TGTGCCAGCTCACCAGTGAGAGATCGGCCCCAGCATTTT
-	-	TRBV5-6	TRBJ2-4	CASSYSTGYENIQYF	TGTGCCAGCAGCTATAGTACGGGGTACGAAAACATTCAGTACTTC
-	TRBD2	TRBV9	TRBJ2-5	CASSQAGAQETQYF	TGTGCCAGCAGCCAAGCGGGGGCTCAAGAGACCCAGTACTTC
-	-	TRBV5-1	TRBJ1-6	CASSPGGYSPLHF	TGCGCCAGCAGCCCTGGAGGGTATTCACCCCTCCACTTT
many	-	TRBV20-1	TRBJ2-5	CSAGVLPQYF	TGCAGTGCTGGGGTTTTGCCCCAGTACTTC
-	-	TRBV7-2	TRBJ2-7	CASSFLYEQYF	TGTGCCAGCAGCTTCCTCTACGAGCAGTACTTC
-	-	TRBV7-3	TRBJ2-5	CASSFEGGQAETQYF	TGTGCCAGCAGCTTTGAGGGGGGCCAGGCAGAGACCCAGTACTTC
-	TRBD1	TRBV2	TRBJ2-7	CASRWTGVNEQYF	TGTGCCAGCAGGTGGACAGGGGTGAACGAGCAGTACTTC
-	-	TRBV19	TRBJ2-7	CASSMYLVDYSYEQYF	TGTGCCAGTAGTATGTATCTGGTGGACTACTCCTACGAGCAGTACTTC
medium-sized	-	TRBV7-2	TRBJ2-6	CASSLAGANVLTF	TGTGCCAGCAGCTTAGCTGGGGCCAACGTCCTGACTTTC
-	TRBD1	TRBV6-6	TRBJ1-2	CASSYDRANYGYTF	TGTGCCAGCAGTTACGACAGGGCAAACTATGGCTACACCTTC
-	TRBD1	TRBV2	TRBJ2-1	CAGQGYNEQFF	TGTGCCGGACAGGGGTACAATGAGCAGTTCTTC
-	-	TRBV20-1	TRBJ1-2	CSARAETLTSF	TGCAGTGCTAGAGCTGAGACTCTAACCTCCTTC
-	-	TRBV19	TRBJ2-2	CASGTYRVELFF	TGTGCCAGTGGGACGTATCGGGTGGAGCTGTTTTTT
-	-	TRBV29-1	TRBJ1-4	CSVAQGKEKLFF	TGCAGCGTTGCACAGGGAAAAGAAAAACTGTTTTTT
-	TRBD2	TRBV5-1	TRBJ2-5	CASSSRLAGAPGTQYF	TGCGCCAGCAGCTCTAGACTAGCGGGGGCCCCGGGGACCCAGTACTTC
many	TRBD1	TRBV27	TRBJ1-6	CASSRQGWGSPLHF	TGTGCCAGCAGTCGACAGGGCTGGGGTTCACCCCTCCACTTT
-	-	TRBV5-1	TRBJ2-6	CASSLNQEANVLTF	TGCGCCAGCAGCTTAAACCAAGAGGCCAACGTCCTGACTTTC
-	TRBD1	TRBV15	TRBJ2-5	CATSRALTGAGETQYF	TGTGCCACCAGCAGAGCCCTTACAGGGGCTGGAGAGACCCAGTACTTC
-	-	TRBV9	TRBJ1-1	CASSLLRGVGTTMRDTEAFF	TGTGCCAGCAGCCTACTTAGGGGGGTCGGGACCACCATGAGGGACACTGAAGCTTTCTTT
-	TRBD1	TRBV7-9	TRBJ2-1	CASSLGQGLNEQFF	TGTGCCAGCAGCTTGGGACAGGGGCTGAATGAGCAGTTCTTC
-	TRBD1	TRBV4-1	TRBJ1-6	CASSQATGVLNDSPLHF	TGCGCCAGCAGCCAAGCGACAGGGGTGTTGAACGATTCACCCCTCCACTTT
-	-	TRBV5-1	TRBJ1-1	CASSLAYTLQGTEAFF	TGCGCCAGCAGCTTGGCCTACACCCTCCAAGGCACTGAAGCTTTCTTT
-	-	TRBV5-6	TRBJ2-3	CASSPGQWGDTQYF	TGTGCCAGCTCCCCCGGGCAATGGGGAGATACGCAGTATTTT
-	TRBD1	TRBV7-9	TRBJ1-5	CASSPLGQADQPQHF	TGTGCCAGCAGCCCTCTCGGACAGGCAGATCAGCCCCAGCATTTT
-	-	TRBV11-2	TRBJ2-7	CASSLEQVNYEQYF	TGTGCCAGCAGCTTAGAACAGGTAAACTACGAGCAGTACTTC
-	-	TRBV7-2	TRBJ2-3	CASSLGSPTDTQYF	TGTGCCAGCAGCTTAGGGAGCCCCACAGATACGCAGTATTTT
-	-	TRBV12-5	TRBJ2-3	CASGLQGPDTQYF	TGTGCTAGTGGTTTGCAGGGACCAGATACGCAGTATTTT
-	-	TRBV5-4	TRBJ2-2	CASSLNTEELFF	TGTGCCAGCAGCCTAAACACCGAGGAGCTGTTTTTT